The source of this T cell receptor beta chain is a study of technical replicates of blood from a few donors. CDR3 length: 11 residues. V was shortened by 8 bases and J by 12 bases, with 14 bases between the two germline ends. Germline loops: CDR1 SGHTA, CDR2 FQGNSA. Generated by immunoSEQ multiplex PCR, the TCRdb table keeps only in-frame clones and is missing some. The table has 55,000 to 75,000 clones, 75% to 95% seen once. This receptor was obtained from a human donor in good health. Some clones in this sample may be carry-over from other donors' samples. The chain couples TRBV7-2 to TRBJ2-1, with D uncertain. Sequencing was carried out using PBMCs. The DNA of the CDR3 is TGTGCCAGCGCCGCGGTCCTGGGGCAGTTCTTC. Amino acids: CASAAVLGQFF.